Following are 14 T cell receptor beta chains from one sample sequenced in a study of lymphopenia after photon versus proton radiotherapy. TCRdb keeps only in-frame clones here, not all; method: immunoSEQ multiplex PCR. The sample records 65,000 to 70,000 clones, approximately 91% being singletons. Sequences were derived from peripheral blood, sampled from a patient treated with photon-based radiotherapy. Receptors were obtained from a woman aged 70 to 79 with pancreatic cancer.

This clone was observed a single time. The chain joins TRBV5-5 to TRBJ2-3, with D tentatively TRBD2 (5 bases). The CDR3 loop spans 15 amino acids. CDR1 is SGHKS, CDR2 YYEKEE, per germline (reference sequence). Deletions cut 0 bases from V and 3 bases from J, with 11 bases between. CDR3 loop: CASSLDSGRTDTQYF. In DNA form, the CDR3 reads TGTGCCAGCAGCTTGGATAGTGGGAGAACAGATACGCAGTATTTT. Using reference TRBV5-5 and TRBJ2-3 for the parts outside the CDR3, the full variable domain is DAGVTQSPTHLIKTRGQQVTLRCSPISGHKSVSWYQQVLGQGPQFIFQYYEKEERGRGNFPDRFSARQFPNYSSELNVNALLLGDSALYLCASSLDSGRTDTQYFGPGTRLTVL.

The chain recombines TRBV7-6 with TRBJ2-7; D not certain. V was trimmed by 1 base and J by 5 bases, leaving 9 bases between them. CDR3 length: 13 amino acids. Germline lookup yields CDR1 SGHVS and CDR2 FNYEAQ. The chain's CDR3 is CASSLDAPHEQYF. DNA of the CDR3: TGTGCCAGCAGCTTAGATGCACCTCACGAGCAGTACTTC.

The chain is built from TRBV20-1 and TRBJ1-2; D is possibly TRBD1 (6 bases). Trimming removed 7 bases from V and 6 bases from J, with 12 bases in between. This CDR3 spans 11 amino acids. Germline loops: CDR1 DFQATT, CDR2 SNEGSKA (reference sequence). CDR3 sequence (DNA): TGCAGTGTACAGGGTATCGATGGCTACACCTTC. Its protein is CSVQGIDGYTF.

The chain links TRBV4-3 to TRBJ1-4; D call uncertain. Germline CDR1 and CDR2: LGHNA and YSLEER. The V gene lost 4 bases and the J gene lost 6 bases, with 9 bases spanning the gap. This CDR3 has 13 amino acids. CDR3 DNA: TGCGCCAGCAGCCTCGGGAGGGATGAAAAACTGTTTTTT. The encoded protein is CASSLGRDEKLFF.

The chain recombines TRBV7-2 with TRBJ2-5; a weak D match, TRBD1 (5 bases). The end of the DNA aligns better with TRBJ2-7, so the J call may be wrong. This CDR3 has 14 residues. Germline V lookup: CDR1 SGHTA, CDR2 FQGNSA. The CDR3 is CASRLELGPYEQYF. The DNA for the CDR3 is TGTGCCAGCAGGTTGGAGTTGGGGCCCTACGAGCAGTACTTC.

This clone was seen a single time. The gene calls are TRBV18 and TRBJ2-7; 9 bases are a match to TRBD1. The length of the CDR3 is 18 residues. CDR1 is KGHSH, CDR2 LQKENI, per germline. The V segment lost 1 base and the J segment 12 bases; nucleotides outside the gene matches: 22. CDR3 in amino acids: CASSPRGGGTGTGTNRYF. Written as DNA, the CDR3 is TGTGCCAGCTCACCACGCGGGGGCGGAACCGGGACAGGGACTAACAGGTACTTC.

V gene TRBV29-1 combines with J gene TRBJ1-3; D is unresolved. V was trimmed by 6 bases and J by 6 bases, leaving 15 bases between them. Germline CDR1 reads SQVTM; CDR2 reads ANQGSEA. This CDR3 comprises 13 residues. For the CDR3, the DNA is TGCAGCGTATACAGTCCACGGGTAAACACCATATATTTT. Translating it yields CSVYSPRVNTIYF.

The chain is built from TRBV12-5 and TRBJ2-5, with 7 nucleotides matching TRBD1. From germline, CDR1 is LGHNT and CDR2 FRNRAP. The CDR3 spans 16 residues. The V and J ends lost 3 bases and 4 bases, in that order; junction bases with no gene match: 11. The DNA of the CDR3 is TGTGCTAGTGGTTTTGGCACAGGGGAGATGGGAGAGACCCAGTACTTC. Its translation is CASGFGTGEMGETQYF.

The gene calls are TRBV19 and TRBJ1-1; D is ambiguous. Germline assignment: CDR1 LNHDA and CDR2 SQIVND (reference sequence). The V and J ends lost 5 bases and 1 base respectively, with 14 bases between them. This CDR3 comprises 15 residues. The CDR3 bases are TGTGCCAGTAGTCCCTACGGGGAATCGAACACTGAAGCTTTCTTT. Its protein is CASSPYGESNTEAFF.

V gene TRBV7-2 combines with J gene TRBJ2-3; D perhaps matches TRBD2 (5 bases). CDR1 is SGHTA and CDR2 is FQGNSA in the germline V gene. The CDR3 totals 16 residues. V shed 0 bases and J shed 6 bases, with 16 bases lying between them. The CDR3 reads CASSLALGSRKDTQYF. CDR3 DNA sequence: TGTGCCAGCAGCTTAGCGCTGGGGAGTCGGAAGGATACGCAGTATTTT.

This chain joins TRBV2 and TRBJ2-5, with D possibly matching TRBD2 (6 bases). V dropped 6 bases and J dropped 4 bases, with 15 bases sitting between them. CDR3 length equals 14 residues. Germline-derived CDR1 and CDR2 are SNHLY and FYNNEI. The CDR3 DNA sequence: TGTGCCAGCAGATCGTCTCAGGGAGGAGAGACCCAGTACTTC. It is translated as CASRSSQGGETQYF.

This chain links TRBV18 with TRBJ2-2; D remains unclear. Germline CDR1 KGHSH, CDR2 LQKENI. The length of the CDR3 is 16 residues. The V end lost 1 base, the J end lost 0 bases, and 9 bases lay between the germline ends. The CDR3 here is CASSPRPAPNTGELFF. CDR3 nucleotide sequence: TGTGCCAGCTCACCACGTCCCGCACCGAACACCGGGGAGCTGTTTTTT.

V is TRBV10-3 and J is TRBJ2-4; D perhaps matches TRBD2 (5 bases). The ends were cut back, 0 bases at V and 0 bases at J, with 12 bases in the middle. Germline assignment: CDR1 ENHRY and CDR2 SYGVKD. This CDR3 contains 17 residues. CDR3 amino acids: CAISESEDGLAKNIQYF. The CDR3 DNA reads as TGTGCCATCAGTGAGTCAGAGGACGGACTAGCCAAAAACATTCAGTACTTC.

The genes are TRBV7-9 and TRBJ2-1; 7 nucleotides match TRBD1. Germline V CDR1 and CDR2: SEHNR, FQNEAQ (reference sequence). J gave up 0 bases and V 6 bases, and 5 bases lay outside the gene matches. The CDR3 extends over 15 amino acids. In nucleotides, the CDR3 is TGTGCCAGCAGTCTGACAGGGAGCTCCTACAATGAGCAGTTCTTC. Translating it yields CASSLTGSSYNEQFF.